These 20 T cell receptor beta chains came from one sample sequenced in a study of shared clonotypes between healthy human individuals. The table came from immunoSEQ multiplex PCR; TCRdb's copy has only in-frame clones and leaves some out. The sample carries some 2,400,000 clones, 95% recorded once. Sequenced: naive CD4+ T cells sorted from blood. Subset in this sample: CD45RA+ positively selected. All receptors derive from a man younger than 35 in good health.

This chain joins TRBV19 and TRBJ2-1; 8 positions match TRBD1. CDR1 and CDR2 (germline): LNHDA, SQIVND (reference sequence). J gave up 0 bases and V 6 bases, and 4 bases lay outside the gene matches. This CDR3 contains 15 residues. CDR3 region: CASSMTGDSYNEQFF. The CDR3, as DNA: TGTGCCAGTAGCATGACAGGGGACTCCTACAATGAGCAGTTCTTC.

The rearrangement links TRBV25-1 to TRBJ1-2, with D uncertain. From germline, CDR1 is MGHDK and CDR2 SYGVNS. V was shortened by 6 bases and J by 4 bases, with 6 bases between the two germline ends. CDR3 length: 11 amino acids. The CDR3 protein is CASSSFYGYTF. The DNA for the CDR3 is TGTGCCAGCAGCTCGTTCTATGGCTACACCTTC.

This chain connects TRBV5-3 to TRBJ2-5; D is possibly TRBD1 (6 bases). TRBV5-3 is placed among ORFs of uncertain function. V was shortened by 5 bases and J by 0 bases, with 11 bases between the two germline ends. There are 14 residues in the CDR3. The CDR3 spells CARRHNRDQETQYF. The DNA for the CDR3 is TGTGCCAGAAGGCACAACAGGGACCAAGAGACCCAGTACTTC.

The chain carries TRBV7-8 and TRBJ1-1; D is unclear. Trimming removed 8 bases from V and 7 bases from J, with 14 bases in between. The CDR3 length is 12 residues. Germline V gives CDR1 SGHVS, CDR2 FQNEAQ. The CDR3 loop reads CASCTQACEAFF. For the CDR3, the DNA is TGTGCCAGCTGTACCCAGGCCTGTGAAGCTTTCTTT.

The gene calls are TRBV5-1 and TRBJ2-7; D is possibly TRBD1 or TRBD2 (6 bases each). The CDR3 sequence is 17 residues long. The germline V and J ends were trimmed by 4 bases and 2 bases, with 22 bases remaining between them. Germline lookup yields CDR1 SGHRS and CDR2 YFSETQ. This chain's CDR3 is CASSLRPGASNAYEQYF. Written as DNA, the CDR3 is TGCGCCAGCAGCCTGCGGCCGGGGGCCTCAAACGCCTACGAGCAGTACTTC.

The V and J genes are TRBV5-6 and TRBJ2-3; a possible D gene is TRBD2 (6 bases). The CDR3 has 15 residues. Germline-derived CDR1 and CDR2 are SGHDT and YYEEEE. Deletions cut 1 base from V and 2 bases from J, with 11 bases between. The chain's CDR3 is CASSLPSENTDTQYF. DNA of the CDR3: TGTGCCAGCAGCTTGCCTAGCGAGAACACAGATACGCAGTATTTT.

The gene calls are TRBV7-8 and TRBJ1-6; possible D gene TRBD1, 5 bases. Trimming removed 2 bases from V and 4 bases from J, with 9 bases in between. Germline V CDR1 and CDR2: SGHVS, FQNEAQ. The CDR3 contains 15 residues. The CDR3 region is CASSLWDRYNSPLHF. CDR3 nucleotide sequence: TGTGCCAGCAGCTTATGGGACCGATATAATTCACCCCTCCACTTT.

This rearrangement joins TRBV28 to TRBJ1-6, with D possibly TRBD1 on 5 matching bases. CDR1 MDHEN and CDR2 SYDVKM come from the germline V gene. Trimming took off 5 bases at V and 0 bases at J, with 11 bases between the two ends. CDR3 length equals 16 residues. CDR3 sequence reads: CASSIDSSSYNSPLHF. DNA of the CDR3: TGTGCCAGCAGTATCGACAGCAGCTCCTATAATTCACCCCTCCACTTT.

This clone has just one count. The chain joins TRBV28 to TRBJ1-2; D is possibly TRBD1 (6 bases). This CDR3 is 14 amino acids long. The V end lost 5 bases, the J end lost 4 bases, and 14 bases lay between the germline ends. Germline V gene lookup returns CDR1 MDHEN and CDR2 SYDVKM. Written as DNA, the CDR3 is TGTGCCAGCAGTGGCGGACAGTACAGCTATGGCTACACCTTC. Translation gives CASSGGQYSYGYTF.

This clone came up once. The chain joins TRBV18 to TRBJ1-4; no clear D. The V gene lost 8 bases and the J gene lost 3 bases, with 13 bases spanning the gap. CDR3 length: 14 residues. The germline V gene encodes CDR1 KGHSH and CDR2 LQKENI. CDR3: CASNTRNSNEKLFF. CDR3 DNA sequence: TGTGCCAGCAACACTAGGAACTCTAATGAAAAACTGTTTTTT.

The V gene is TRBV6-4, the J gene TRBJ1-2, with 7 bases fitting TRBD1. The length of the CDR3 is 14 residues. Germline V lookup: CDR1 MRHNA, CDR2 SNTAGT. Losses at the gene ends were 3 bases for V and 2 bases for J; bases not matched to a gene: 3. This CDR3 is CASSEHRGNYGYTF. The CDR3 region has the DNA TGTGCCAGCAGTGAACACAGGGGAAACTATGGCTACACCTTC.

This clone was observed a single time. The rearrangement uses TRBV6-5 and TRBJ1-2; weak D call: TRBD1 (5 bases). The CDR3 loop spans 14 amino acids. V was shortened by 7 bases and J by 5 bases, with 17 bases between the two germline ends. CDR1 and CDR2 (germline): MNHEY, SVGAGI. The CDR3 DNA follows: TGTGCCAGCACTCGGGACGGCGGGGGATATGGCTACACCTTC. Translation: CASTRDGGGYGYTF.

The rearrangement uses TRBV30 and TRBJ1-4, with 8 bases aligning to TRBD1. The CDR3 sequence is 12 residues long. From germline, CDR1 is GTSNPN and CDR2 SVGIG (reference sequence). The J segment lost 10 bases and the V segment lost 4 bases, leaving 5 bases of the junction unmatched. In DNA form, the CDR3 reads TGTGCCTGGACCCCAGGGGGCGGAAAACTGTTTTTT. This codes for CAWTPGGGKLFF.

The CDR3 region is CASMAQGDTEAFF. CDR3 nucleotide sequence: TGCGCCAGCATGGCACAGGGGGACACTGAAGCTTTCTTT. The J gene is TRBJ1-1, the V gene TRBV5-1, with 8 bases aligning to TRBD1. V trimming: 6 bases; J trimming: 3 bases; junction bases outside the gene matches: 4. The germline V gene has CDR1 SGHRS and CDR2 YFSETQ. There are 13 residues in the CDR3.

This sequence joins TRBV28 and TRBJ1-2, with TRBD1 as a possible D gene (6 bases). Trimming cost V 7 bases and J 3 bases, with 15 bases left between them. This CDR3 has 14 amino acids. CDR1 MDHEN and CDR2 SYDVKM come from the germline V gene. The CDR3 nucleotides are TGTGCCAGCATGGGGAACAGGGTTTACTATGGCTACACCTTC. It codes for CASMGNRVYYGYTF.

Only one count was recorded for this clone. This chain connects TRBV5-4 to TRBJ2-2, with 7 bases identical to TRBD2. The V gene end was trimmed by 4 bases and the J gene end by 3 bases; junction bases not matched to a gene: 6. Germline V CDR1 and CDR2: SGHNT, YYREEE (reference sequence). This CDR3 comprises 15 residues. The CDR3 here is CASSPSGPDTGELFF. CDR3 sequence (DNA): TGTGCCAGCAGCCCTAGCGGACCCGACACCGGGGAGCTGTTTTTT.

About this clone itself: The junction does not match germline at one end; this may be a read error. The CDR3 DNA sequence: TGTGCCAGCAGCTTAGAATTCGTGAACTTTGGCTACACCTTC. Translated, it gives CASSLEFVNFGYTF. The rearrangement joins TRBV7-2 to TRBJ1-2; D is ambiguous. Looked up from germline, CDR1 is SGHTA and CDR2 is FQGNSA. The CDR3 runs 14 residues.

J is TRBJ2-5 and V is TRBV2; 7 bases map to TRBD2. Germline V gene sequence: CDR1 SNHLY, CDR2 FYNNEI. Trimming took 3 bases from V and 2 from J; bases not matched to a gene: 3. This CDR3 spans 14 amino acids. In DNA, the CDR3 is TGTGCCAGCAGTGAGTTGCGGGGGCAAGAGACCCAGTACTTC. Translation: CASSELRGQETQYF.

The chain joins TRBV5-1 to TRBJ2-1; D could derive from TRBD1 or TRBD2 (5 bases each). The V gene lost 4 bases and the J gene lost 1 base, with 12 bases spanning the gap. Per the germline V gene, CDR1 is SGHRS and CDR2 is YFSETQ. The CDR3 runs to 15 residues. CDR3 sequence reads: CASSPRGSSYNEQFF. As DNA, the CDR3 is TGCGCCAGCAGCCCGAGGGGTAGTTCCTACAATGAGCAGTTCTTC.

The chain is built from TRBV21-1 and TRBJ1-3. TRBV21-1 is noted as a pseudogene. This CDR3 is 17 amino acids long. DNA for the CDR3: TGTGCCAGCAGCAAAGGGGTTAAGGGCGACTCTGGAAACACCATATATTTT. Translating gives CASSKGVKGDSGNTIYF.